The source of this T cell receptor beta chain is a study of T-cell reconstitution after alpha-beta-depleted transplantation in children. Germline CDR1 and CDR2: DFQATT and SNEGSKA (reference sequence). The ends were cut back, 5 bases at V and 0 bases at J, with 14 bases in the middle. CDR3 length: 14 amino acids. This sample's TCRbeta library carried unique molecular identifier barcodes. TCRdb re-derived calls from the PCR reads in MiXCR, one entry per CDR3 protein. The table records 400,000 to 500,000 distinct CDR3 sequences, roughly 10% of them present only once. The sequence was obtained from a human donor who donated a stem cell graft to a child with acute myeloid leukemia. The genes are TRBV20-1 and TRBJ2-7; tentative D call: TRBD2 (6 bases). This sample comprised PBMCs from the stem cell graft donor, obtained from the stem cell graft. CDR3 loop: CSAAGTLSSYEQYF. In DNA, the CDR3 is TGCAGTGCTGCCGGGACTCTAAGCTCCTACGAGCAGTACTTC.